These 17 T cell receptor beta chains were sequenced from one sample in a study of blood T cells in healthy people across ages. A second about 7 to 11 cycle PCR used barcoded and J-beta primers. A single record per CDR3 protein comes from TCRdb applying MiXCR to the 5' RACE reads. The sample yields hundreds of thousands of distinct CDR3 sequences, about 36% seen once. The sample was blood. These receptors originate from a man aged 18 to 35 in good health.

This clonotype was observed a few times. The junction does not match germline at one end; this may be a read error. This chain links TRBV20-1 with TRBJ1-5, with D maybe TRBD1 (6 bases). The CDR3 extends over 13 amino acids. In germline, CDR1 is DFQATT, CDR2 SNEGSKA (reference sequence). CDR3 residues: CSARGQPHQPQHF. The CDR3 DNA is TGCAGTGCAAGAGGACAGCCTCATCAGCCCCAGCATTTT.

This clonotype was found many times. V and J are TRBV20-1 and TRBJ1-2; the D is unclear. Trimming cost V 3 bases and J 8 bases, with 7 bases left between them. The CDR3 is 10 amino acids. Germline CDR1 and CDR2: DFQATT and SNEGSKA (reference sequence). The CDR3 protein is CSARPIGYTF. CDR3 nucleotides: TGCAGTGCTAGGCCAATAGGCTACACCTTC.

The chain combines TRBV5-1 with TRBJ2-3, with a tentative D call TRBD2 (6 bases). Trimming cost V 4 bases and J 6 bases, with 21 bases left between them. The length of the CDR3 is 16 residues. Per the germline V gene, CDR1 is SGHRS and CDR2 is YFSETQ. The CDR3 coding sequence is TGCGCCAGCAGCCCATTAAACTCTAAGGGGAGGGATACGCAGTATTTT. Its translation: CASSPLNSKGRDTQYF.

The CDR3 spells CATSDQDRFSYNEQYF. The CDR3 region has the DNA TGTGCCACCAGTGATCAGGACCGGTTCTCCTACAATGAGCAGTACTTC. The rearrangement links TRBV24-1 to TRBJ2-1; D is ambiguous. Near its end, the DNA agrees better with TRBJ2-7, so the J call may be wrong. Germline V gene sequence: CDR1 KGHDR, CDR2 SFDVKD. The CDR3 length is 16 residues.

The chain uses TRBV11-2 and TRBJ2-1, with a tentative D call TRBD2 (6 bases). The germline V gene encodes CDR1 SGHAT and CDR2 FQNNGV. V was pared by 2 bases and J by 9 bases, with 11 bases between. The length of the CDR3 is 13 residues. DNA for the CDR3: TGTGCCAGCAGCTTAACTAGCTGGGGTGAGCAGTTCTTC. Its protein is CASSLTSWGEQFF.

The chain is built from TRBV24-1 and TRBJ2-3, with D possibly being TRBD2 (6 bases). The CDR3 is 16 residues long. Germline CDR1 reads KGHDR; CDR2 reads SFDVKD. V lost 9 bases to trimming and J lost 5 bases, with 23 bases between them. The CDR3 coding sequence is TGTGCCACCGCAGACTCTGGCGGGGCGGCGGGAGATACGCAGTATTTT. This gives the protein CATADSGGAAGDTQYF.

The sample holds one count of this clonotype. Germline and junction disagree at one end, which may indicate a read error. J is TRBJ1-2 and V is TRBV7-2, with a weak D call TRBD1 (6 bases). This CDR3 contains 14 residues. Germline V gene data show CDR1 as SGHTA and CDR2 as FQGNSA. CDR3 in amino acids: CASSTLTGFYGYIF. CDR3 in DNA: TGTGCCAGCAGCACCCTGACAGGCTTCTATGGCTACATCTTC.

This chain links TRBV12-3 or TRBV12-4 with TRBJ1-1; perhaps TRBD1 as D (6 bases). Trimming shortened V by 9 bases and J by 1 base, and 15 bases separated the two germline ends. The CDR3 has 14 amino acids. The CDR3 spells CASQGLTENTEAFF. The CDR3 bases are TGTGCCAGTCAGGGGCTGACAGAGAACACTGAAGCTTTCTTT.

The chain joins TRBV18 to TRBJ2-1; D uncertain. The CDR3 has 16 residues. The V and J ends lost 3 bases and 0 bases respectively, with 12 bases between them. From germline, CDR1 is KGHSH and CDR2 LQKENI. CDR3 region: CASSPFSSTSYNEQFF. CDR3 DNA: TGTGCCAGCTCACCTTTTAGCTCTACCTCCTACAATGAGCAGTTCTTC.

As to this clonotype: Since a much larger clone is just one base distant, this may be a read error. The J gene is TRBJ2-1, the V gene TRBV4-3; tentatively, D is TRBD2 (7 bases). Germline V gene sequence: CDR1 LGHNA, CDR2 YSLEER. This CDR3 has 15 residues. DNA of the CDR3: TGCGCCAGCAGCCTAGCCGGGGGGCAAGACAATGGGCAGTTCTTC. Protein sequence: CASSLAGGQDNGQFF.

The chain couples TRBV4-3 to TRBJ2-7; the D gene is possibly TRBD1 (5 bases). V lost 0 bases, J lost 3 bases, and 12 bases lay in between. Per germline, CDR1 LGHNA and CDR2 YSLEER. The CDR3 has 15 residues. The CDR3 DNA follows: TGCGCCAGCAGCCAAGACCGCAGGGAAGGCTACGAGCAGTACTTC. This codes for CASSQDRREGYEQYF.

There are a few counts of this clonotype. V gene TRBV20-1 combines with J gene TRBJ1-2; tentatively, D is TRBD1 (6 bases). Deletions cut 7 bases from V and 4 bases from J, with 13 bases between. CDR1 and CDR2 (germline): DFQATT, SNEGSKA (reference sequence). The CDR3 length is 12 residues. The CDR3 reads CSVQTGRYGYTF. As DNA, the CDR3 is TGCAGTGTCCAAACAGGGCGCTATGGCTACACCTTC.

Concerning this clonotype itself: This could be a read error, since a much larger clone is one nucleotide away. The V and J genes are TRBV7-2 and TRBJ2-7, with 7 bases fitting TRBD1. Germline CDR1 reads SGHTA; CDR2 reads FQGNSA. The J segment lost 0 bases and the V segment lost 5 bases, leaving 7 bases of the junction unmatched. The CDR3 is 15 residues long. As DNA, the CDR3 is TGTGCCAGCAGCCAGGGACAGTTCCTCTCCTACGAGCAGTACTTC. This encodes CASSQGQFLSYEQYF.

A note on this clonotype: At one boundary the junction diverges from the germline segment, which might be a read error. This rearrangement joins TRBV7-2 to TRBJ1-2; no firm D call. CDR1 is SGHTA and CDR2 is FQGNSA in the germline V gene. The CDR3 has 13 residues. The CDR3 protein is CAGSRIGRNGYTF. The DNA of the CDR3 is TGTGCCGGCAGCCGTATCGGCAGGAATGGCTACACCTTC.

The CDR3 here is CASSLVSTRGPPSYNEQFF. The DNA of the CDR3 is TGTGCCAGCAGCTTAGTGTCGACTAGAGGCCCTCCTTCCTACAATGAGCAGTTCTTC. The chain combines TRBV7-9 with TRBJ2-1; D is perhaps TRBD2 (6 bases). Trimming took off 1 base at V and 1 base at J, with 20 bases between the two ends. The CDR3 is made up of 19 amino acids. Germline lookup yields CDR1 SEHNR and CDR2 FQNEAQ (reference sequence).

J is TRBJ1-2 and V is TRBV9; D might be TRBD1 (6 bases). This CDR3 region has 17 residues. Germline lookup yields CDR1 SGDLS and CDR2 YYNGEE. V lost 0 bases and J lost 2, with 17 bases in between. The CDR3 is CASSVGAGALANYGYTF. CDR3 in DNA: TGTGCCAGCAGCGTAGGCGCAGGGGCGCTGGCGAACTATGGCTACACCTTC.

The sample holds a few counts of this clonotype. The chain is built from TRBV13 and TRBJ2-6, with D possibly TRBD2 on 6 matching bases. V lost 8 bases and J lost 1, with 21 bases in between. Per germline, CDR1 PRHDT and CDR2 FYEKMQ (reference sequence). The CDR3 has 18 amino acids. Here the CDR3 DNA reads TGTGCCAGCGGGATGGGACTCTCCACTGGGTCTGGGGCCAACGTCCTGACTTTC. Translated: CASGMGLSTGSGANVLTF.